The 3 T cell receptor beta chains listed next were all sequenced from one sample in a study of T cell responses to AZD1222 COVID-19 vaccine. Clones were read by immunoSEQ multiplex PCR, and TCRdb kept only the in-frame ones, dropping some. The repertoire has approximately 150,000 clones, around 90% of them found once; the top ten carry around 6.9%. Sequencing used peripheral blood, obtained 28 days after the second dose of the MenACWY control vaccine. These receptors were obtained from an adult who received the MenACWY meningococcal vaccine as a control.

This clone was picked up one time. The DNA of the CDR3 is TGTGCCAGCTCACAAGTCCCTTTACGGCTAGCGGGAGGGCCTAGATCTGGGGCCAACGTCCTGACTTTC. It translates to CASSQVPLRLAGGPRSGANVLTF. The rearrangement links TRBV18 to TRBJ2-6, with TRBD2 matching over 12 bases. CDR1 and CDR2 (germline): KGHSH, LQKENI. V gave up 4 bases and J gave up 1 base; unmatched junction bases: 20. The CDR3 is made up of 23 amino acids.

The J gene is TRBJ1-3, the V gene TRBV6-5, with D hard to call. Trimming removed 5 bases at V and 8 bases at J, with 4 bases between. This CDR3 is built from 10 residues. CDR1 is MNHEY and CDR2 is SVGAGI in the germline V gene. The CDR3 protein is CASSTHTIYF. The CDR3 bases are TGTGCCAGCAGTACCCACACCATATATTTT.

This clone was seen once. CDR3 sequence: CATSQSDRGRQPQHF. DNA for the CDR3: TGTGCCACCAGCCAATCTGACAGGGGGCGACAGCCCCAGCATTTT. V is TRBV15 and J is TRBJ1-5, with 10 positions matching TRBD1. The CDR3 is 15 residues long. Germline V gene sequence: CDR1 LNHNV, CDR2 YYDKDF (reference sequence). V was pared by 5 bases and J by 7 bases, with 8 bases of the junction left unmatched.